Listed below are T cell receptor beta chains from one sample, sequenced in a study of early T cells in non-severe SARS-CoV-2 infection. TCRdb reprocessed the 5' RACE reads with MiXCR, giving one entry per CDR3 protein. The sample has approximately 42,000 distinct CDR3 sequences, approximately 6% seen once. The sample taken for sequencing was whole blood. The receptor source for this set is an adult who was a healthcare worker with PCR-confirmed SARS-CoV-2 infection or an uninfected control (not recorded which). CDR3s include the opening cysteine and the closing phenylalanine or tryptophan. A D gene is named only where the DNA matches it firmly. Rows give clone size only sometimes, using once, few, many, or a class for an expanded clone.

V gene	clone size	D gene	J gene	CDR3 DNA	CDR3 protein
TRBV5-1	many	TRBD2	TRBJ2-7	TGCGCCAGCAGCTACCAGACTAGCGGGAGCTCCTACGAGCAGTACTTC	CASSYQTSGSSYEQYF
TRBV11-2	many	TRBD2	TRBJ2-1	TGTGCCAGCAGCTTGCTAGCGGGGGGGTCCTCCTCCTACAATGAGCAGTTCTTC	CASSLLAGGSSSYNEQFF
TRBV6-6	many	-	TRBJ1-1	TGTGCCAGCTTGGATGAAATGCGCACTGAAGCTTTCTTT	CASLDEMRTEAFF
TRBV6-2/TRBV6-3	few	-	TRBJ2-1	TGTGCCAGCAGCCTAAAGCAGTCATACAATGAGCAGTTCTTC	CASSLKQSYNEQFF
TRBV19	-	-	TRBJ2-4	TGTGCCAGTAGTACTAAGGACCACCTAGCCAAAAACATTCAGTACTTC	CASSTKDHLAKNIQYF
TRBV18	many	TRBD1	TRBJ1-1	TGTGCCAGCTCACGGGACAGCCAGAACACTGAAGCTTTCTTT	CASSRDSQNTEAFF
TRBV18	few	-	TRBJ2-1	TGTGCCAGCTCACCATCGGTCAACGGGGGTTGGAATGAGCAGTTCTTC	CASSPSVNGGWNEQFF
TRBV6-5	few	TRBD2	TRBJ2-5	TGTGCCAGCAGTTCGACTAGCGGGGATGTAGAGACCCAGTACTTC	CASSSTSGDVETQYF
TRBV20-1	-	-	TRBJ1-6	TGCAGTGCTAGAGATCCCCTGGCGACCCTCCACTTT	CSARDPLATLHF
TRBV20-1	-	TRBD1	TRBJ1-6	TGCAGTGCTTCCCGGACAGGGTTAGATTCACCCCTCCACTTT	CSASRTGLDSPLHF
TRBV18	few	-	TRBJ1-4	TGTGCCAGCTCACCACAGATGGGTGATGAAAAACTGTTTTTT	CASSPQMGDEKLFF
TRBV12-3/TRBV12-4	-	TRBD1	TRBJ2-1	TGTGCCAGCAGTTTTGGGGACAGGGGCAATGAGCAGTTCTTC	CASSFGDRGNEQFF
TRBV24-1	many	TRBD1	TRBJ1-2	TGTGCCACCAGTGATCCGGGACAGGGAGACTATGGCTACACCTTC	CATSDPGQGDYGYTF
TRBV7-9	many	-	TRBJ1-1	TGTGCCAGCAGCTTCGGCGGGGGCGCGAACACTGAAGCTTTCTTT	CASSFGGGANTEAFF
TRBV20-1	-	-	TRBJ2-7	TGCAGTGCCCCGGGGACCCTTTTCGGGGCTCCCCCGGGAGATGACTACTACGAGCAGTACTTC	CSAPGTLFGAPPGDDYYEQYF
TRBV5-1	-	TRBD1	TRBJ1-2	TGCGCCTGCAGCTTGGACGGACAGGCATTTCACGGCTACACCTTC	CACSLDGQAFHGYTF
TRBV19	-	-	TRBJ2-2	TGTGCCAGTAGCCAGACAGGCCTGGGGGCCGGGGAGCTGTTTTTT	CASSQTGLGAGELFF
TRBV30	many	-	TRBJ2-7	TGTGCCTGGAGTGTACAGGGTTACGAGCAGTACTTC	CAWSVQGYEQYF
TRBV28	many	-	TRBJ2-4	TGTGCCAGCACACCCTGGACGGCCGGAGTAGCCAAAAACATTCAGTACTTC	CASTPWTAGVAKNIQYF
TRBV6-5	many	-	TRBJ1-5	TGTGCCAGCAGTTACGAGGAAGGGTCTCAGCCCCAGCATTTT	CASSYEEGSQPQHF
TRBV5-1	many	-	TRBJ2-2	TGCGCCAGCAGCTCGCCCGGACAAAACACCGGGGAGCTGTTTTTT	CASSSPGQNTGELFF
TRBV28	many	-	TRBJ2-2	TGTGCCAGCATCTCAAGGGACACCGGGGAGCTGTTTTTT	CASISRDTGELFF
TRBV11-3	many	-	TRBJ2-2	TGTGCCAGCAGCTCTGGAGAACCCACCGGGGAGCTGTTTTTT	CASSSGEPTGELFF
TRBV5-5	-	-	TRBJ2-4	TGTGCCAGCAGCCCGGCAGGTTCGACCAAAAACATTCAGTACTTC	CASSPAGSTKNIQYF
TRBV29-1	many	TRBD2	TRBJ2-1	TGCAGCGTCTCTCGTCTAGCGGGGGGGCTGAATGAGCAGTTCTTC	CSVSRLAGGLNEQFF
TRBV29-1	-	TRBD2	TRBJ2-5	TGCAGCGTTGATCGGGGGGGAGAGACCCAGTACTTC	CSVDRGGETQYF
TRBV7-6	many	-	TRBJ2-3	TGTGCCAGCAGCTTGAGCGTTCTTCCGGGGTCTAGCACAGATACGCAGTATTTT	CASSLSVLPGSSTDTQYF
TRBV29-1	-	TRBD2	TRBJ2-7	TGCAGCGTTTCTGAGCGGGGAGACTACGAGCAGTACTTC	CSVSERGDYEQYF
TRBV18	many	TRBD1	TRBJ1-2	TGTGCCAGCTCTCTCCCCGGGACAGGGCCCGTTGGGTATGGCTACACCTTC	CASSLPGTGPVGYGYTF
TRBV5-1	many	-	TRBJ1-2	TGCGCCAGCAGCCCTTCCCCTGGAACCTATGGCTACACCTTC	CASSPSPGTYGYTF
TRBV7-7	many	TRBD1	TRBJ2-1	TGTGCCAGCAGCCAGGGACAGGGGAATGAGCAGTTCTTC	CASSQGQGNEQFF
TRBV7-3	few	-	TRBJ1-1	TGTGCCAGCAGCTCTGGGCGGACAGAGTCAACTGAAGCTTTCTTT	CASSSGRTESTEAFF
TRBV3-1	few	-	TRBJ2-2	TGTGCCAGCAGTCAGACGGACGGGGAGCTGTTTTTT	CASSQTDGELFF
TRBV3-1	few	-	TRBJ2-3	TGTGCCAGCAGCCAATCCGGGCTCCCAGATACGCAGTATTTT	CASSQSGLPDTQYF
TRBV7-9	-	TRBD1	TRBJ1-3	TGTGCCAGCAGCCTGGACAGGGGATTCGGAAACACCATATATTTT	CASSLDRGFGNTIYF
TRBV6-1	few	-	TRBJ1-5	TGTGCCAGCAGTGAAGCAGGGGGGACCAATCAGCCCCAGCATTTT	CASSEAGGTNQPQHF
TRBV3-1	many	TRBD2	TRBJ2-1	TGTGCCAGCAGCCAAGATGGGACTAGTTACAATGAGCAGTTCTTC	CASSQDGTSYNEQFF
TRBV6-5	few	TRBD2	TRBJ2-3	TGTGCCAGCAGTTACCTGGGACTAGCGGGGGGGAACACAGATACGCAGTATTTT	CASSYLGLAGGNTDTQYF
TRBV7-6	-	-	TRBJ2-2	TGTGCCAGCAGCTTTCGAACGAACACCGGGGAGCTGTTTTTT	CASSFRTNTGELFF
TRBV6-6	many	-	TRBJ1-1	TGTGCCAGCAGAATTGGACAGCCCCCGAACACTGAAGCTTTCTTT	CASRIGQPPNTEAFF
TRBV7-6	many	-	TRBJ2-3	TGTGCCAGCAGCTTAGAGAGCCCGAAGGGAGATACGCAGTATTTT	CASSLESPKGDTQYF
TRBV7-9	many	-	TRBJ2-5	TGTGCCAGCAGCTCCCAAGAGACCCAGTACTTC	CASSSQETQYF
TRBV29-1	few	-	TRBJ1-6	TGCAGCGTCGCTTGGGGAGATAATTCACCCCTCCACTTT	CSVAWGDNSPLHF
TRBV20-1	many	-	TRBJ2-7	TGCAGTGTACCGATCCCTAGCTCCTACGAGCAGTACTTC	CSVPIPSSYEQYF
TRBV7-9	-	TRBD1	TRBJ2-2	TGTGCCAGCAGCCCCGTGACAGGGTGGAACACCGGGGAGCTGTTTTTT	CASSPVTGWNTGELFF
TRBV30	-	-	TRBJ2-1	TGTGCCTGGTTGGACTATCCACGGTCCAATGAGCAGTTCTTC	CAWLDYPRSNEQFF
TRBV20-1	many	-	TRBJ1-2	TGCAGTGCTAGGTCGGGGGTTAACTATGGCTACACCTTC	CSARSGVNYGYTF
TRBV3-1	many	-	TRBJ2-2	TGTGCCAGCAGCCAAGCCAGGGTCGGGGAGCTGTTTTTT	CASSQARVGELFF
TRBV5-5	few	-	TRBJ1-1	TGTGCCAGCAGCGTTGCTCAGGGAGGGACTGAAGCTTTCTTT	CASSVAQGGTEAFF
TRBV20-1	many	TRBD1	TRBJ2-7	TGCAGTGCTAGAGATCCGGGACAGTGGACCTACGAGCAGTACTTC	CSARDPGQWTYEQYF
TRBV20-1	many	TRBD2	TRBJ2-7	TGCAGTGCCGTGGTAGCGGGGGGAAAGTACGAGCAGTACTTC	CSAVVAGGKYEQYF
TRBV5-1	many	-	TRBJ1-2	TGCGCCAGCAGCTTGGTCAACAGGGACAACTATGGCTACACCTTC	CASSLVNRDNYGYTF
TRBV3-1	many	-	TRBJ2-3	TGTGCCAGCAGCCCAACCACGGGTGCGGCCGCCCCAACAGATACGCAGTATTTT	CASSPTTGAAAPTDTQYF
TRBV28	few	TRBD1	TRBJ1-2	TGTGCCAGCAGTCCAGGGGACAGGGTAGTTGGCTACACCTTC	CASSPGDRVVGYTF
TRBV7-9	many	-	TRBJ1-1	TGTGCCAGCAGCTTAGTAAGTTGGGGTACTGAAGCTTTCTTT	CASSLVSWGTEAFF
TRBV19	many	-	TRBJ2-6	TGTGCCAGTAGTATAGAGGGGAGCTTGGGGGCCAACGTCCTGACTTTC	CASSIEGSLGANVLTF
TRBV7-2	few	-	TRBJ2-2	TGTGCCAGCAGCCCGGTTATCCTACAGGGTACCGGGGAGCTGTTTTTT	CASSPVILQGTGELFF